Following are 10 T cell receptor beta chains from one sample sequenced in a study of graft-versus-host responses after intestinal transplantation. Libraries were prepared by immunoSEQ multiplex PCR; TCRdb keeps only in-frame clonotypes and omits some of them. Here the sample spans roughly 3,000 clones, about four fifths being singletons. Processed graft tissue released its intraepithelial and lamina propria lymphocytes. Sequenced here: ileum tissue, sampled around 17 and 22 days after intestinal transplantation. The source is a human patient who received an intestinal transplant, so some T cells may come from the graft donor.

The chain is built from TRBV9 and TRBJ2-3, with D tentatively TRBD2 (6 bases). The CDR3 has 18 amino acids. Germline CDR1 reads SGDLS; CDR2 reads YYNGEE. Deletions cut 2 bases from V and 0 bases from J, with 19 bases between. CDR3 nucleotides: TGTGCCAGCAGCGTGGCGGGGTCGGGGCCCCTAAGCACAGATACGCAGTATTTT. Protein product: CASSVAGSGPLSTDTQYF. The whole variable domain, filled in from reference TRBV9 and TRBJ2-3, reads DSGVTQTPKHLITATGQRVTLRCSPRSGDLSVYWYQQSLDQGLQFLIQYYNGEERAKGNILERFSAQQFPDLHSELNLSSLELGDSALYFCASSVAGSGPLSTDTQYFGPGTRLTVL.

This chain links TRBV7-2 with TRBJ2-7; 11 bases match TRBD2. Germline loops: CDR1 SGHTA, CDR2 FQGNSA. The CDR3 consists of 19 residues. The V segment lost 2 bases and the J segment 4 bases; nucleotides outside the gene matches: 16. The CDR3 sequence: CASSLKWDSGGVGNYEQYF. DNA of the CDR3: TGTGCCAGCAGCTTAAAATGGGATAGCGGGGGGGTTGGAAATTACGAGCAGTACTTC.

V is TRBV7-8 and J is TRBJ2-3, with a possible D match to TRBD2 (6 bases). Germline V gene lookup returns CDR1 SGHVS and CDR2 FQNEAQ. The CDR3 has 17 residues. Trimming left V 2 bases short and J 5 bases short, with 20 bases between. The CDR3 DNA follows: TGTGCCAGCAGCTTATCCACCGCGGGGCTAATTGGAGATACGCAGTATTTT. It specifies CASSLSTAGLIGDTQYF.

The CDR3 DNA is TGTGCCATCCGTGCGCCTACAGGGGAGTCCTACAATGAGCAGTTCTTC. It codes for CAIRAPTGESYNEQFF. The chain has TRBV10-3 and TRBJ2-1, with TRBD1 matching over 7 bases. Germline V gene data show CDR1 as ENHRY and CDR2 as SYGVKD. Losses at the gene ends were 8 bases for V and 1 base for J; bases not matched to a gene: 11. CDR3 length equals 16 residues.

This CDR3 reads CASSRRPQETQYF. In DNA form, the CDR3 reads TGTGCCAGTAGTAGGCGGCCTCAAGAGACCCAGTACTTC. V and J are TRBV19 and TRBJ2-5; the D is unclear. This CDR3 contains 13 residues. The germline V and J ends were trimmed by 4 bases and 2 bases, with 8 bases remaining between them. CDR1 and CDR2 from the germline V gene are LNHDA and SQIVND (reference sequence). The variable domain in full, with the rest retrieved from reference TRBV19 and TRBJ2-5, is DGGITQSPKYLFRKEGQNVTLSCEQNLNHDAMYWYRQDPGQGLRLIYYSQIVNDFQKGDIAEGYSVSREKKESFPLTVTSAQKNPTAFYLCASSRRPQETQYFGPGTRLLVL.

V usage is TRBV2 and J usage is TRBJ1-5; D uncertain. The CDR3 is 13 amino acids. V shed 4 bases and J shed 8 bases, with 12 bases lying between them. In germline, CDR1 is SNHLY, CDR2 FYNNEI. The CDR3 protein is CASSGNGNKPQHF. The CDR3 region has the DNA TGTGCCAGCAGTGGTAACGGGAACAAGCCCCAGCATTTT.

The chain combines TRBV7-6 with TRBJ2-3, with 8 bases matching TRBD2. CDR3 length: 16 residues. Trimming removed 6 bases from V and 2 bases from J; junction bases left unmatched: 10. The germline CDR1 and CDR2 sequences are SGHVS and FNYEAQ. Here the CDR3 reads CASSSIAGINTDTQYF. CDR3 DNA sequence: TGTGCCAGCAGTTCCATAGCGGGGATAAACACAGATACGCAGTATTTT.

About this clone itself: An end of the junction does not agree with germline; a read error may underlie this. CDR3 protein: CASSFGTGPPSF. The CDR3 coding sequence is TGTGCCAGCAGTTTCGGGACCGGGCCTCCCTCCTTC. The J gene is TRBJ2-7, the V gene TRBV28; D is tentatively TRBD1 or TRBD2 (5 bases each). The CDR3 consists of 12 residues. From germline, CDR1 is MDHEN and CDR2 SYDVKM.

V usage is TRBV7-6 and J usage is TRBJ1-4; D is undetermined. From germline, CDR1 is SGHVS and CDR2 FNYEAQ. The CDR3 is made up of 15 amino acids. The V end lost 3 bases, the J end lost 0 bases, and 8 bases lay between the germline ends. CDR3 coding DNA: TGTGCCAGCAGCTTTACTGGGGCAACTAATGAAAAACTGTTTTTT. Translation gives CASSFTGATNEKLFF.

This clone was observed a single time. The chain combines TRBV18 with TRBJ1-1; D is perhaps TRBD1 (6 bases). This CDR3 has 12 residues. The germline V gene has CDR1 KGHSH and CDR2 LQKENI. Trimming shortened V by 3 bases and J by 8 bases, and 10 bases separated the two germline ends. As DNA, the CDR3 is TGTGCCAGCTCACCGGTCCAGGGGGAAGCTTTCTTT. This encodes CASSPVQGEAFF.